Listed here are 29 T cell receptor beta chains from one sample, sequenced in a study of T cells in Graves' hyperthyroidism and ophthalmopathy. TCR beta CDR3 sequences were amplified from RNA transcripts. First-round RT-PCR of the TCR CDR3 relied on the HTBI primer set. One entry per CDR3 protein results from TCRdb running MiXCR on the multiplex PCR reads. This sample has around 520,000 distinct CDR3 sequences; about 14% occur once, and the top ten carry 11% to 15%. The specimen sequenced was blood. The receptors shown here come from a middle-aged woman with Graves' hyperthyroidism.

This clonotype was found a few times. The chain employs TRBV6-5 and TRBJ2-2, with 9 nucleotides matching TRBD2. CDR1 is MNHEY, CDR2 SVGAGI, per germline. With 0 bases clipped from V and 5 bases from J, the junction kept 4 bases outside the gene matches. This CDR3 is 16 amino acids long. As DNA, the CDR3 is TGTGCCAGCAGTTACTCAACTAGCGGGCGGACCGGGGAGCTGTTTTTT. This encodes CASSYSTSGRTGELFF.

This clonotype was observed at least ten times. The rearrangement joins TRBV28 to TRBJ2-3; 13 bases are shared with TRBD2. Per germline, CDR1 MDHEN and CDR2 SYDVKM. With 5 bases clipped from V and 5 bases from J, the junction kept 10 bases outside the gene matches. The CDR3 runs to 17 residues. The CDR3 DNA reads TGTGCCAGCAGTCAATGGACTAGCGGGAGAGGGATAGATACGCAGTATTTT. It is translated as CASSQWTSGRGIDTQYF.

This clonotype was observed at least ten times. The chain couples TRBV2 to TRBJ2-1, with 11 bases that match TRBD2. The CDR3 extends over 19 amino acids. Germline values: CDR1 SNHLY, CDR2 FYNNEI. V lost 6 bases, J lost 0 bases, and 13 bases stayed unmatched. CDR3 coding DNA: TGTGCCAGCAGCCGACCGGGACTAGCGGCCCTGAGCTCCTACAATGAGCAGTTCTTC. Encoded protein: CASSRPGLAALSSYNEQFF.

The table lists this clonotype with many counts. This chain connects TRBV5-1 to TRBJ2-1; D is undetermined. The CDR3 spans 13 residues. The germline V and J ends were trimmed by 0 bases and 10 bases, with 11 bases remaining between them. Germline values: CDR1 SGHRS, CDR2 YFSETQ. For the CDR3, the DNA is TGCGCCAGCAGCTTGGCCGAAGACTCCGAGCAGTTCTTC. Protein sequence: CASSLAEDSEQFF.

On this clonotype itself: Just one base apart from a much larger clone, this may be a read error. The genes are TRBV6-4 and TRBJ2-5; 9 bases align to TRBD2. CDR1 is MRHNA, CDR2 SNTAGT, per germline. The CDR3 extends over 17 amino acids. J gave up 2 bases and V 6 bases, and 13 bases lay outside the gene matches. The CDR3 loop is CASSKLVTSGSQETQYF. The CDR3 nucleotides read TGTGCCAGCAGCAAACTCGTGACTAGCGGATCACAAGAGACCCAGTACTTC.

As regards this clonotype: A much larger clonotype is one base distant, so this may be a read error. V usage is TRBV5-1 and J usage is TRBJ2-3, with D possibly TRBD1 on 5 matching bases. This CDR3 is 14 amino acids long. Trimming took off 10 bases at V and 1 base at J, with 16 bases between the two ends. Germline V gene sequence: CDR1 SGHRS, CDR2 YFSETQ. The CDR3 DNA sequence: TGCGCCGGCACCCCTCAGGGTGGCACAGATACGCAGTATTTT. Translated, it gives CAGTPQGGTDTQYF.

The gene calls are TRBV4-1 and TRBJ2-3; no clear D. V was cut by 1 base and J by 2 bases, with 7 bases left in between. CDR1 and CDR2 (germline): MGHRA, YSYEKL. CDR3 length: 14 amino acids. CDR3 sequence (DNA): TGCGCCAGCAGCCAAGGGGCAGTCACAGATACGCAGTATTTT. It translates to CASSQGAVTDTQYF.

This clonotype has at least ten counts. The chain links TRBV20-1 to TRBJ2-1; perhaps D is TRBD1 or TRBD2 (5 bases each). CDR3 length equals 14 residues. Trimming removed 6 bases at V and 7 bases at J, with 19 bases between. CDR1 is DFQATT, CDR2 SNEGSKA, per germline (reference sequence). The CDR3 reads CSAWDPNLGNEQFF. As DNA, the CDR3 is TGCAGTGCATGGGACCCAAACTTAGGGAATGAGCAGTTCTTC.

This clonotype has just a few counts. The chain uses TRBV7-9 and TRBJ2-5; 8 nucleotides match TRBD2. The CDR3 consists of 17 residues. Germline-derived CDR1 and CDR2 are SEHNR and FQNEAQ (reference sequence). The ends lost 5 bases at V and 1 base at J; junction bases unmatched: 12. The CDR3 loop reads CASSPPSAGGPQETQYF. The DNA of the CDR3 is TGTGCCAGCAGCCCCCCGTCGGCGGGAGGCCCCCAAGAGACCCAGTACTTC.

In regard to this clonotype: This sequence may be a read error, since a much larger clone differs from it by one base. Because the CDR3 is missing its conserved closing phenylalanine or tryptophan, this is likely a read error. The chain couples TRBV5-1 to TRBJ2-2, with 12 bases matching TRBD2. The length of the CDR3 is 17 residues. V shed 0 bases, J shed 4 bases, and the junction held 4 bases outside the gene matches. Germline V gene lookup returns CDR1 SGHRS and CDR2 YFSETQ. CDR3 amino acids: CASSLASGRALTGELFL. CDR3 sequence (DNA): TGCGCCAGCAGCTTGGCTAGCGGGAGGGCCCTCACCGGGGAGCTGTTTCTT.

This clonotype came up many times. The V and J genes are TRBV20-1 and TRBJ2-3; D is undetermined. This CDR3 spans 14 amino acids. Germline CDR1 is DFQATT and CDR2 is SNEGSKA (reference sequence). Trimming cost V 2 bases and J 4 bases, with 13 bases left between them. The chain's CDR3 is CSARKPGNPDTQYF. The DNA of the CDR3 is TGCAGTGCTAGAAAACCCGGAAATCCAGATACGCAGTATTTT.

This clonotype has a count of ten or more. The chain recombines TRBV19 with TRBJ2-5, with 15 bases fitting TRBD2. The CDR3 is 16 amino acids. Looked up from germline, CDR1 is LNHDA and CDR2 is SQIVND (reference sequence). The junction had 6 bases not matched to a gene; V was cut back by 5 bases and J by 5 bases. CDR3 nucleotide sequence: TGTGCCAGTAGTCCTTGGACTAGCGGGAGGGTGGAGACCCAGTACTTC. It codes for CASSPWTSGRVETQYF. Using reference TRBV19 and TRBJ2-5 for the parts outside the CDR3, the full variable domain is DGGITQSPKYLFRKEGQNVTLSCEQNLNHDAMYWYRQDPGQGLRLIYYSQIVNDFQKGDIAEGYSVSREKKESFPLTVTSAQKNPTAFYLCASSPWTSGRVETQYFGPGTRLLVL.

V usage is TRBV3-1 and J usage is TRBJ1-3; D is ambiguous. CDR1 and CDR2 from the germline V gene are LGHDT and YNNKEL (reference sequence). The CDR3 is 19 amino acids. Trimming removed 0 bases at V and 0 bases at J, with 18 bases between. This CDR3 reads CASSQDPVTDGPSGNTIYF. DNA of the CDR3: TGTGCCAGCAGCCAAGATCCCGTAACAGACGGTCCCTCTGGAAACACCATATATTTT. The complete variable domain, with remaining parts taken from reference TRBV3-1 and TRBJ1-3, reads DTAVSQTPKYLVTQMGNDKSIKCEQNLGHDTMYWYKQDSKKFLKIMFSYNNKELIINETVPNRFSPKSPDKAHLNLHINSLELGDSAVYFCASSQDPVTDGPSGNTIYFGEGSWLTVV.

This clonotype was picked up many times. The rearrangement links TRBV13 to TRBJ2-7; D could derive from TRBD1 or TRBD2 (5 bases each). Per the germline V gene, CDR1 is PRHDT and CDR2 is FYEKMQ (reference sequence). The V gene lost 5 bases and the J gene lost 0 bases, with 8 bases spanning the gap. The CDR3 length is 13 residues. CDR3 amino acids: CASSAGTSYEQYF. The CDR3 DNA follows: TGTGCCAGCAGCGCCGGGACCTCCTACGAGCAGTACTTC.

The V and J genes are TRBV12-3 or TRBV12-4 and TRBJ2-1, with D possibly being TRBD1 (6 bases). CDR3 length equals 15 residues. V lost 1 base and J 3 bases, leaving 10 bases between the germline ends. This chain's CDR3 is CASSLGGQFYNEQFF. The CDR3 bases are TGTGCCAGCAGTTTAGGAGGACAGTTCTACAATGAGCAGTTCTTC.

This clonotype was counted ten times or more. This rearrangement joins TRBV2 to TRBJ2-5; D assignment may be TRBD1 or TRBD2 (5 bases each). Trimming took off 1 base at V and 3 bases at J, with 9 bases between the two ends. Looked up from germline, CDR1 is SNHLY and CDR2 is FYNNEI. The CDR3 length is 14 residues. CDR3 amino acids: CASSEGGSKETQYF. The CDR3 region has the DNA TGTGCCAGCAGTGAAGGGGGGTCTAAAGAGACCCAGTACTTC.

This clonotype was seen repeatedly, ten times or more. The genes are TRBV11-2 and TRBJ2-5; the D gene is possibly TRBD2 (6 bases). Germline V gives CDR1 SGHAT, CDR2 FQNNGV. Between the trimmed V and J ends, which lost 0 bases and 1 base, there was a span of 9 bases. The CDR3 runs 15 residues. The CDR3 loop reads CASSLDLGGQETQYF. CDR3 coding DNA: TGTGCCAGCAGCTTAGATCTGGGGGGCCAAGAGACCCAGTACTTC.

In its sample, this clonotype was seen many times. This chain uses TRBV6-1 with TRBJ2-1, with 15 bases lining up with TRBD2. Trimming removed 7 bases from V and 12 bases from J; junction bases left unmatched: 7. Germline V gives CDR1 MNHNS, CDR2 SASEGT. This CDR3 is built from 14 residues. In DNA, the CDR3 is TGTGCCAGCAATGGACTAGCGGGAGGGCGGGGGCAGTTCTTC. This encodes CASNGLAGGRGQFF.

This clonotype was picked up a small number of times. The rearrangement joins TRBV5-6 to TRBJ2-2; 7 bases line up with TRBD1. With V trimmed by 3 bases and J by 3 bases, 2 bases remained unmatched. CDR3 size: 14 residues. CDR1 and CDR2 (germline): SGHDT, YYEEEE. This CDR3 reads CASSSTGHTGELFF. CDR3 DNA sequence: TGTGCCAGCAGCTCGACAGGGCACACCGGGGAGCTGTTTTTT.

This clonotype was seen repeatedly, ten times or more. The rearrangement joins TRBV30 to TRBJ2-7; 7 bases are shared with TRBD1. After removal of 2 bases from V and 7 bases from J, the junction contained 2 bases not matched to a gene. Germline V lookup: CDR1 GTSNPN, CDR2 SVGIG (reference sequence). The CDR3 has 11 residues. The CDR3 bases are TGTGCCTGGAGTCGACAGGGTGAGCAGTACTTC. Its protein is CAWSRQGEQYF.

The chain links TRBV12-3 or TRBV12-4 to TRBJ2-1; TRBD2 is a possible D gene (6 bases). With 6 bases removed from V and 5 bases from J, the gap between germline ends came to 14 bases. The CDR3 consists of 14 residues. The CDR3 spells CASSGWEVNNEQFF. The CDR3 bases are TGTGCCAGCAGCGGGTGGGAGGTCAACAATGAGCAGTTCTTC.

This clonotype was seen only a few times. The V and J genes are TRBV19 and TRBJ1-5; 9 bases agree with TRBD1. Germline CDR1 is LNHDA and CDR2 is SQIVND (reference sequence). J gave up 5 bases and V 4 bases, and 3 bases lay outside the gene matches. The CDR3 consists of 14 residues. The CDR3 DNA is TGTGCCAGTAGTACTCGGGACAGGGATCAGCCCCAGCATTTT. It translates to CASSTRDRDQPQHF.

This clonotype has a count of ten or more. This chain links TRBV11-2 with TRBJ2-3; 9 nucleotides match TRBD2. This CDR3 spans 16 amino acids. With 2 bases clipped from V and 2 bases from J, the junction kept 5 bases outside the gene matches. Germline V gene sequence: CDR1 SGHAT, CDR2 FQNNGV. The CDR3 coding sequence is TGTGCCAGCAGCTTACACGCGGGGGGGCCCACAGATACGCAGTATTTT. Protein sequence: CASSLHAGGPTDTQYF.

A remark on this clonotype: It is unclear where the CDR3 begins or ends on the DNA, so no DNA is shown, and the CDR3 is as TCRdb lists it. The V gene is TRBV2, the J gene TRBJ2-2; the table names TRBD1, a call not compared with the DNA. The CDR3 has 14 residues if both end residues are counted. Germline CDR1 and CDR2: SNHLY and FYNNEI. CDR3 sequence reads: CASSQGEAAGSCFF.

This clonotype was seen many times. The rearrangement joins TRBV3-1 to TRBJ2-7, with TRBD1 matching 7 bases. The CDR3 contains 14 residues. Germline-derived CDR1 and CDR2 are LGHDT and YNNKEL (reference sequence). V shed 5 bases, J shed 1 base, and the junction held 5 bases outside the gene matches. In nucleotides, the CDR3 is TGTGCCAGCAGCACAGGGGCCGCTTCCTACGAGCAGTACTTC. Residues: CASSTGAASYEQYF.

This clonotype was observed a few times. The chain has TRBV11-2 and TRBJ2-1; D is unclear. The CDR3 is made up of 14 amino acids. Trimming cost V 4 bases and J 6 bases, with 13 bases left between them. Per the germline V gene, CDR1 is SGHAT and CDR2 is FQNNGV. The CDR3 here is CASSYGRIINEQFF. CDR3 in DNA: TGTGCCAGCAGCTATGGGCGCATTATCAATGAGCAGTTCTTC.

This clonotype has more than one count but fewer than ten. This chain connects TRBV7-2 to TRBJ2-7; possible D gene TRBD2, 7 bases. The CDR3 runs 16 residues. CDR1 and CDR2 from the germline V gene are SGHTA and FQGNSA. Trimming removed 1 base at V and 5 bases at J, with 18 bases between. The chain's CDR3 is CASSLVGRGAYNEQYF. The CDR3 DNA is TGTGCCAGCAGCTTAGTTGGGAGGGGGGCCTACAACGAGCAGTACTTC.

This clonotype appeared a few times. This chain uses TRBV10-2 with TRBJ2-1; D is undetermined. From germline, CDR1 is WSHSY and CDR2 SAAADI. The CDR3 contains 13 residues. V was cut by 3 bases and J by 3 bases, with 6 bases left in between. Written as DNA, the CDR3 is TGCGCCAGCAGTGAAGCGAACTACAATGAGCAGTTCTTC. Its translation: CASSEANYNEQFF.

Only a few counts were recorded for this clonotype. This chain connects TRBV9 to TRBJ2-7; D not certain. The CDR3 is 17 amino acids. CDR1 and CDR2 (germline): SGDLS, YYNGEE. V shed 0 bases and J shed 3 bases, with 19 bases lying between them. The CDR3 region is CASSVVVVPSTLYEQYF. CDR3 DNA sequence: TGTGCCAGCAGCGTAGTAGTAGTCCCTTCCACCCTCTACGAGCAGTACTTC.